These 10 T cell receptor beta chains originate from one sample sequenced in a study of response to subunit inactivated influenza vaccine. TCRdb reprocessed the RT-PCR reads with MiXCR, giving one entry per CDR3 protein. The data contain about 480,000 distinct CDR3 sequences, roughly 9.7% of them singletons. This specimen was PBMCs from blood, taken roughly 6 weeks after vaccination. These receptors were obtained from a man aged 45-65 years who received an inactivated influenza vaccine.

The gene calls are TRBV20-1 and TRBJ1-3; 9 positions match TRBD1. This CDR3 is built from 14 residues. J gave up 5 bases and V 1 base, and 3 bases lay outside the gene matches. The V gene's germline CDR1 is DFQATT and CDR2 SNEGSKA (reference sequence). The CDR3: CSARATGGRNTIYF. The CDR3, as DNA: TGCAGTGCTAGAGCCACAGGGGGCAGAAACACCATATATTTT.

This sequence joins TRBV6-2 or TRBV6-3 and TRBJ2-1; D could derive from TRBD1 or TRBD2 (7 bases each). CDR1 is MNHEY, CDR2 SVGEGT, per germline. V gave up 2 bases and J gave up 8 bases, with 28 bases separating them. This CDR3 has 19 amino acids. The DNA for the CDR3 is TGTGCCAGCAGTTACGGACAGGTTGGGAGGGGATTGTCGTTGGATGAGCAGTTCTTC. This encodes CASSYGQVGRGLSLDEQFF.

This sequence joins TRBV7-2 and TRBJ2-7; D unresolved. Trimming left V 3 bases short and J 0 bases short, with 9 bases between. This CDR3 has 14 amino acids. From germline, CDR1 is SGHTA and CDR2 FQGNSA. The CDR3 coding sequence is TGTGCCAGCAGCTTTGACGGTAGCTCCTACGAGCAGTACTTC. It codes for CASSFDGSSYEQYF.

This clonotype was seen at least ten times. The chain has TRBV20-1 and TRBJ2-7; 9 nucleotides match TRBD1. This CDR3 comprises 12 residues. V trimming: 6 bases; J trimming: 3 bases; junction bases outside the gene matches: 3. CDR1 and CDR2 (germline): DFQATT, SNEGSKA (reference sequence). This CDR3 reads CSATDRGYEQYF. Here the CDR3 DNA reads TGCAGTGCCACGGACAGGGGCTACGAGCAGTACTTC.

The V gene is TRBV6-1, the J gene TRBJ2-1; 9 positions match TRBD2. Trimming cost V 5 bases and J 7 bases; bases outside gene matches: 9. Germline-derived CDR1 and CDR2 are MNHNS and SASEGT. This CDR3 region has 15 residues. In nucleotides, the CDR3 is TGTGCCAGCAGTCGAAGCGGGGGGCGCGGTAATGAGCAGTTCTTC. Translation: CASSRSGGRGNEQFF.

This clonotype was found many times. DNA for the CDR3: TGTGCCAGCAGCTTAGGGACGGACCTGGGAGGCTACACCTTC. This encodes CASSLGTDLGGYTF. The rearrangement joins TRBV7-9 to TRBJ1-2, with no clear D. CDR1 and CDR2 (germline): SEHNR, FQNEAQ (reference sequence). V lost 1 base, J lost 8 bases, and 14 bases lay in between. CDR3 length: 14 residues.

Only a few counts were recorded for this clonotype. The chain employs TRBV20-1 and TRBJ2-5; a weak D match, TRBD2 (5 bases). V lost 5 bases to trimming and J lost 4 bases, with 11 bases between them. Per germline, CDR1 DFQATT and CDR2 SNEGSKA (reference sequence). The CDR3 is 12 residues long. CDR3 nucleotide sequence: TGCAGTGCTCCCCGGGAAGGAGAGACCCAGTACTTC. Its protein product is CSAPREGETQYF.

The chain uses TRBV10-3 and TRBJ2-7, with a tentative D call TRBD1 (6 bases). The CDR3 has 15 residues. Between the trimmed V and J ends, which lost 9 bases and 1 base, there was a span of 19 bases. CDR1 and CDR2 (germline): ENHRY, SYGVKD. The CDR3 sequence: CAIQPGDGVSYEQYF. The DNA for the CDR3 is TGTGCCATTCAACCAGGGGATGGAGTATCCTACGAGCAGTACTTC.

This clonotype has only a few counts. The CDR3 spells CASSQDWGGNQPQHF. DNA for the CDR3: TGTGCCAGCAGCCAAGATTGGGGGGGCAATCAGCCCCAGCATTTT. This chain links TRBV4-2 with TRBJ1-5, with a weak D call TRBD1 (5 bases). Germline assignment: CDR1 LGHNA and CDR2 YNFKEQ. The CDR3 contains 15 residues. The V and J ends lost 0 bases and 2 bases respectively, with 8 bases between them.

This clonotype was seen more than once but under ten times. The gene calls are TRBV27 and TRBJ1-6; D gene ambiguous. The CDR3 is made up of 14 amino acids. CDR1 MNHEY and CDR2 SMNVEV come from the germline V gene (reference sequence). V shed 3 bases and J shed 9 bases, with 12 bases lying between them. CDR3 sequence reads: CASSFNGGPSPLHF. The CDR3, as DNA: TGTGCCAGCAGTTTCAACGGAGGTCCTTCACCCCTCCACTTT.